This entry is about one T cell receptor (beta chain). Its antigen is undetermined. Per individual sample, eight separate reactions were used to make cDNA. UMIs were attached via template switching, each with a 6-nucleotide sample barcode. TCRdb reprocessed the 5' RACE reads, with one entry per CDR3 protein and no DNA. This sample lists about 150,000 distinct CDR3 sequences; its ten largest clones have 0.95% to 1.5%. This CDR3 has 12 amino acids. CDR1 is SGHRS, CDR2 YFSETQ, per germline. These data originate in a study of monozygotic twins with inflammatory bowel disease. General observations from the study: Among IBD patients, TCRbeta diversity (inverse Simpson) was lower than in healthy co-twins. Added variability in patient repertoires may stem from differing immunosuppressive treatments.

The sequence came from a human donor with ulcerative colitis or Crohn's disease, or a healthy co-twin of an affected twin (not recorded which). This chain links TRBV5-1 with TRBJ2-3. Sequenced: blood. The CDR3 here is CASSPDSDTQYF. Complete variable domain (other parts from reference TRBV5-1 and TRBJ2-3): KAGVTQTPRYLIKTRGQQVTLSCSPISGHRSVSWYQQTPGQGLQFLFEYFSETQRNKGNFPGRFSGRQFSNSRSEMNVSTLELGDSALYLCASSPDSDTQYFGPGTRLTVL.